This T cell receptor (beta chain) derives from a study of regulatory T cells in long-lasting Graves disease. Study-wide background: New Graves' disease cases had less than 3 months of antithyroid drugs.

Construction of the TCR beta libraries employed iRepertoire HTBI primers in conjunction with Arm-PCR of CDR3 regions. TCRdb called the multiplex PCR reads again in MiXCR, with one record for every CDR3 protein. The sample gives 550,000 to 650,000 distinct CDR3 sequences, around 16% of which show up once; about 12% is in the top ten. There are 14 residues in the CDR3. The V gene end was trimmed by 6 bases and the J gene end by 5 bases; junction bases not matched to a gene: 7. CDR1 is MNHEY, CDR2 SMNVEV, per germline (reference sequence). The time point denotes: newly diagnosed GD, antithyroid drugs for less than 3 months. Extracted PBMC RNA gave rise to the TCR library. The same data also contributed to another study, on T cells in Graves' hyperthyroidism and ophthalmopathy. That source adds: HTBI primers were the set used in a first-round RT-PCR of the TCR CDR3.

The sequence was collected from a man in his late teens or twenties with Graves disease. The starting material was peripheral blood mononuclear cells (PBMCs), obtained at new diagnosis, from a patient treated with antithyroid drugs. The J gene is TRBJ1-5, the V gene TRBV27; 7 nucleotides line up with TRBD1. For the CDR3, the DNA is TGTGCCAGCAGATTCGGGACAGATCATCAGCCCCAGCATTTT. This sequence encodes CASRFGTDHQPQHF.